This TCR beta chain stems from a study of monozygotic twins with inflammatory bowel disease. To note about this clonotype: Its antigen is unknown.

Investigators made cDNA in eight separate reactions per sample. TCRdb reanalyzed the 5' RACE reads, giving one entry per CDR3 protein sequence and no DNA. This sample contains about 43,000 distinct CDR3 sequences. Study results and limitations: Support was lacking for any single strong IBD-associated signal or clonotype. Repertoires of patients may have been made more variable by differing immunosuppressive treatments.

The specimen was blood. This clonotype was obtained from a human donor with ulcerative colitis or Crohn's disease, or a healthy co-twin of an affected twin (not recorded which).

This CDR3 is CAWSRLFRDGNEKLFF. The rearrangement joins TRBV30 to TRBJ1-4; the TCRdb D gene call, TRBD1, has no DNA to confirm it. CDR3 length: 16 amino acids. CDR1 is GTSNPN and CDR2 is SVGIG in the germline V gene (reference sequence).